The subject of this entry is one T cell receptor (beta chain). This entry belongs to a study of blood T cell repertoires in COVID-19. Study-wide context: The samples span acute and convalescent COVID-19 from the United States, Italy and Spain. Nucleic acid was either cDNA or gDNA, and it came from T cells, B-cell-depleted T cells, or PBMCs.

Original analysis: Amplifying reference gene primers gave estimates of nucleated cell counts. Sequenced by immunoSEQ multiplex PCR; TCRdb stores in-frame clones only, minus some. The V and J calls and clone size were taken over from that table, and D and trimming were inferred from the DNA. The sample consists of around 80,000 clones, approximately 82% of them appearing once. V dropped 2 bases and J dropped 3 bases, with 11 bases sitting between them. Looked up from germline, CDR1 is MDHEN and CDR2 is SYDVKM. The CDR3 totals 15 residues. The J gene is TRBJ2-4, the V gene TRBV28, with TRBD2 as a possible D gene (7 bases). The sequenced material came from peripheral blood. The sequence was collected from a human donor in a cohort sampled during active COVID-19. The CDR3 sequence: CASSLTGGNKNIQYF. CDR3 sequence (DNA): TGTGCCAGCAGTTTAACGGGGGGCAACAAAAACATTCAGTACTTC.